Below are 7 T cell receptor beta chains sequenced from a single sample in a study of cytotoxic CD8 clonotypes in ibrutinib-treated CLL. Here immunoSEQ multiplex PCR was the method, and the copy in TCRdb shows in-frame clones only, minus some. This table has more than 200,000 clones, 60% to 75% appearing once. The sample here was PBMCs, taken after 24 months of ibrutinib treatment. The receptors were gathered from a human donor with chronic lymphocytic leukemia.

CDR3 region: CASSYGTGGSYNEQFF. In nucleotides, the CDR3 is TGTGCCAGCAGTTACGGAACAGGGGGCTCCTACAATGAGCAGTTCTTC. The chain joins TRBV6-5 to TRBJ2-1, with TRBD1 identical over 8 bases. The germline gives CDR1 MNHEY, CDR2 SVGAGI. V shed 2 bases and J 0 bases; nucleotides not matched to a gene: 3. CDR3 length: 16 residues.

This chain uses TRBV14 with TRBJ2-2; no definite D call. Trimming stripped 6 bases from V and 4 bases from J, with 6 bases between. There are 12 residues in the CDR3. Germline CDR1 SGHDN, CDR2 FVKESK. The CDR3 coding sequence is TGTGCCAGCAGTCAACTCACCGGGGAGCTGTTTTTT. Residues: CASSQLTGELFF.

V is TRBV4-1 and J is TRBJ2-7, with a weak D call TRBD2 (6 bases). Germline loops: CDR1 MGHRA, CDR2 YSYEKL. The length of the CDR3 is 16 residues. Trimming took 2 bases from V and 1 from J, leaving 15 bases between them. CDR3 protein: CASSQKWASESYEQYF. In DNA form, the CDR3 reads TGCGCCAGCAGCCAAAAATGGGCTAGCGAGTCCTACGAGCAGTACTTC.

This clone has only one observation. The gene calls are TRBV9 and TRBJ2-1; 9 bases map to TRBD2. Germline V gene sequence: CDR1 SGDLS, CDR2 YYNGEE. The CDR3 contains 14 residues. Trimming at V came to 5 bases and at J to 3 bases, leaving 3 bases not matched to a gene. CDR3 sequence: CASRPSGDYNEQFF. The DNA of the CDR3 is TGTGCCAGCAGGCCTAGCGGGGACTACAATGAGCAGTTCTTC.

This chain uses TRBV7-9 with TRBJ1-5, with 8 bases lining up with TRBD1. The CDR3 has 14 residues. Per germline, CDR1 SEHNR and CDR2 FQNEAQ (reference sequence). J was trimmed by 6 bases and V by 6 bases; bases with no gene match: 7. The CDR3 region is CASSIGTGRQPQHF. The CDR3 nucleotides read TGTGCCAGCAGTATCGGGACAGGACGTCAGCCCCAGCATTTT.

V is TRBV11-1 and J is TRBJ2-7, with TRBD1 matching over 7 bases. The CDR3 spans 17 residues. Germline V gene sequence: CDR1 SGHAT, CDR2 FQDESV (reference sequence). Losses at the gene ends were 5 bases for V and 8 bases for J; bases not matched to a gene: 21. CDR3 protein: CASSHNRAGQGVIQQYF. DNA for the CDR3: TGTGCCAGCAGCCACAACCGGGCTGGCCAGGGGGTTATTCAGCAGTACTTC. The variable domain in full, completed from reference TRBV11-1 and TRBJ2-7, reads EAEVAQSPRYKITEKSQAVAFWCDPISGHATLYWYRQILGQGPELLVQFQDESVVDDSQLPKDRFSAERLKGVDSTLKIQPAELGDSAMYLCASSHNRAGQGVIQQYFGPGTRLTVT.

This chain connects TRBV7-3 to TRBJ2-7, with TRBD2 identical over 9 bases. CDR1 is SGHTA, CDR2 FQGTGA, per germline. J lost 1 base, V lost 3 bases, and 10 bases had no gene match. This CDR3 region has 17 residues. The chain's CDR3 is CASSFNSSGRGSYEQYF. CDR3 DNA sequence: TGTGCCAGCAGCTTCAATAGTAGCGGGAGAGGTTCCTACGAGCAGTACTTC.